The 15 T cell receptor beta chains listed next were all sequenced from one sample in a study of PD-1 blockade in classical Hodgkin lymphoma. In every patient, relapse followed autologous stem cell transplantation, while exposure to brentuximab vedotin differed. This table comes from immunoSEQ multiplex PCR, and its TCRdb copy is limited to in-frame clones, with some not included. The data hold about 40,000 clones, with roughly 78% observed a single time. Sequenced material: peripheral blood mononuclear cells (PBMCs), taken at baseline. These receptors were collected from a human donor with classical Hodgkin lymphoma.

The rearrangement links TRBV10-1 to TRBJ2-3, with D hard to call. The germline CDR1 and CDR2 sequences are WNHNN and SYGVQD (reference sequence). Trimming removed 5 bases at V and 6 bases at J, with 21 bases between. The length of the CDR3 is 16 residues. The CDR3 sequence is CASSPLGLTASDTQYF. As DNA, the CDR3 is TGCGCCAGCAGTCCACTTGGCCTCACCGCGTCGGATACGCAGTATTTT.

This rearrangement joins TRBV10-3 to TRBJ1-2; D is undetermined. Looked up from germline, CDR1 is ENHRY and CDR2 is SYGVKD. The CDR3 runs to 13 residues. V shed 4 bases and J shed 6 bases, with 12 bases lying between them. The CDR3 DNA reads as TGTGCCATCAGTGCCCTAGGACCCCATGGCTACACCTTC. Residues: CAISALGPHGYTF.

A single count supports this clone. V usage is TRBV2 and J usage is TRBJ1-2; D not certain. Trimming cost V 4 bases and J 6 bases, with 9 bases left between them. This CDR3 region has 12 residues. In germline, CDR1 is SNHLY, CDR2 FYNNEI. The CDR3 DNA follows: TGTGCCAGCAGTGTCTTTGGGGATGGCTACACCTTC. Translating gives CASSVFGDGYTF.

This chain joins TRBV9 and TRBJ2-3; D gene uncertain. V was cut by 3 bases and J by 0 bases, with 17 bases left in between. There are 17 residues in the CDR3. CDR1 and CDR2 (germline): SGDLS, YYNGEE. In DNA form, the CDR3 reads TGTGCCAGCAGCGAGCCGATGACCATCACTAGCACAGATACGCAGTATTTT. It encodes CASSEPMTITSTDTQYF.

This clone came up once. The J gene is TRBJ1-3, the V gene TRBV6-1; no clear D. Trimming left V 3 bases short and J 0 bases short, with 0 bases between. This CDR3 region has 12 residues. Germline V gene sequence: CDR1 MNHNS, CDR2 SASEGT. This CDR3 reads CASSDSGNTIYF. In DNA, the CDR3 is TGTGCCAGCAGTGACTCTGGAAACACCATATATTTT.

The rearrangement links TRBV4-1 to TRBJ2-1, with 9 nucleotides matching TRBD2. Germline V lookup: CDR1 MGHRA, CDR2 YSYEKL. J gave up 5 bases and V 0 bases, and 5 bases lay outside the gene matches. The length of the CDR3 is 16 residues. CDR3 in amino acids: CASSQERPSGDNEQFF. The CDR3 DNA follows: TGCGCCAGCAGCCAAGAGCGGCCTAGCGGGGACAATGAGCAGTTCTTC.

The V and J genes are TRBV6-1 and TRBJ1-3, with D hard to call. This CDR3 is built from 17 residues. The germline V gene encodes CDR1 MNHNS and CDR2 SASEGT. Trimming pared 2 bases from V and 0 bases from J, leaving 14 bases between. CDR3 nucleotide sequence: TGTGCCAGCAGTGAATATCACACCCTTATCTCTGGAAACACCATATATTTT. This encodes CASSEYHTLISGNTIYF.

The CDR3 region is CASSQDGTLLYEQYF. Written as DNA, the CDR3 is TGCGCCAGCAGCCAAGATGGAACCTTATTGTACGAGCAGTACTTC. The chain uses TRBV4-3 and TRBJ2-7; D unclear. The V gene's germline CDR1 is LGHNA and CDR2 YSLEER. Trimming left V 0 bases short and J 4 bases short, with 13 bases between. The CDR3 extends over 15 amino acids.

The CDR3 protein is CASSLAQGSGETQYF. The CDR3 DNA is TGCGCCAGCAGCTTGGCTCAGGGGTCGGGGGAGACCCAGTACTTC. V and J are TRBV5-1 and TRBJ2-5; D is perhaps TRBD1 (6 bases). V dropped 0 bases and J dropped 5 bases, with 14 bases sitting between them. The CDR3 runs 15 residues. Germline V lookup: CDR1 SGHRS, CDR2 YFSETQ.

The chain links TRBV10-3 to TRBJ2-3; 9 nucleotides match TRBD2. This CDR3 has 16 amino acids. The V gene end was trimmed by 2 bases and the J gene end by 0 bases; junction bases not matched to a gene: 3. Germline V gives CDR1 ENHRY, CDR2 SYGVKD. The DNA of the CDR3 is TGTGCCATCAGTGAGGGCCTAGCGGGGAGCACAGATACGCAGTATTTT. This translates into CAISEGLAGSTDTQYF.

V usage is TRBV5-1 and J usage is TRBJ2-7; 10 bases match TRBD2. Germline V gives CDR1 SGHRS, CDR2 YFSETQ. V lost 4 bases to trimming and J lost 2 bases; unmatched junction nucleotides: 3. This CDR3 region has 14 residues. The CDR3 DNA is TGCGCCAGCAGCGAAACTAGCGGGGCCTACGAGCAGTACTTC. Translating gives CASSETSGAYEQYF. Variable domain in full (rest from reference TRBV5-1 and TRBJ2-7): KAGVTQTPRYLIKTRGQQVTLSCSPISGHRSVSWYQQTPGQGLQFLFEYFSETQRNKGNFPGRFSGRQFSNSRSEMNVSTLELGDSALYLCASSETSGAYEQYFGPGTRLTVT.

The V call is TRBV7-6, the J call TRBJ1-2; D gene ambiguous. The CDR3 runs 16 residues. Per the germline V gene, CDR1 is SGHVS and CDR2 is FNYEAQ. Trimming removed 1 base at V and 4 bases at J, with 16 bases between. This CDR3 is CASSLGGFAAGYGYTF. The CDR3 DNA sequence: TGTGCCAGCAGCTTAGGAGGGTTCGCGGCCGGCTATGGCTACACCTTC. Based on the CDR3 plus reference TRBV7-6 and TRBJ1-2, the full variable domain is GAGVSQSPRYKVTKRGQDVALRCDPISGHVSLYWYRQALGQGPEFLTYFNYEAQQDKSGLPNDRFSAERPEGSISTLTIQRTEQRDSAMYRCASSLGGFAAGYGYTFGSGTRLTVV.

CDR3 in DNA: TGTGCCAGCAGCCCAGGGACAGGGGGCGGGGGAGAGACCCAGTACTTC. It encodes CASSPGTGGGGETQYF. V gene TRBV11-1 combines with J gene TRBJ2-5; TRBD1 agrees at 12 bases. The germline V gene encodes CDR1 SGHAT and CDR2 FQDESV (reference sequence). This CDR3 region has 16 residues. J lost 4 bases, V lost 5 bases, and 8 bases had no gene match.

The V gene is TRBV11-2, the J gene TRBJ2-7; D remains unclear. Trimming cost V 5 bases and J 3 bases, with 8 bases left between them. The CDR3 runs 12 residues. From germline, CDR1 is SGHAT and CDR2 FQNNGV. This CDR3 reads CASSGDNYEQYF. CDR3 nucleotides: TGTGCCAGCAGCGGAGATAACTACGAGCAGTACTTC.

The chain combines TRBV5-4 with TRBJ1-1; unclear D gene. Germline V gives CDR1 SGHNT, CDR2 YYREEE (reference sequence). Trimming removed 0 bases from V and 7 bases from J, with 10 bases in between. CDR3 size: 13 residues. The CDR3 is CASSLERRSEAFF. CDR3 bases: TGTGCCAGCAGCTTGGAACGGAGGAGTGAAGCTTTCTTT.